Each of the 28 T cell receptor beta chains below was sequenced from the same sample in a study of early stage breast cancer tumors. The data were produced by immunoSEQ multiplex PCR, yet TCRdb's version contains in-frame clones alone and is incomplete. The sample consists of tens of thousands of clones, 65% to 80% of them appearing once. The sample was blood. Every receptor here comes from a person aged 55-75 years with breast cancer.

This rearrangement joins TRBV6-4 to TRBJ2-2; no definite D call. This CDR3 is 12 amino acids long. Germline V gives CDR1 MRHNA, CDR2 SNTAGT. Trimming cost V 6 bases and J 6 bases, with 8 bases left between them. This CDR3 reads CASRTPPGELFF. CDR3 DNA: TGTGCCAGCAGGACCCCTCCCGGGGAGCTGTTTTTT.

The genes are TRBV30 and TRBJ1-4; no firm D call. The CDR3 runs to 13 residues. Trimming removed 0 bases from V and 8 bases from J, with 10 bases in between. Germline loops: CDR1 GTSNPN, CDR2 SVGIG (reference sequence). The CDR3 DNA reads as TGTGCCTGGAGTGTGAGGGCCACCGAAAAACTGTTTTTT. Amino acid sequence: CAWSVRATEKLFF.

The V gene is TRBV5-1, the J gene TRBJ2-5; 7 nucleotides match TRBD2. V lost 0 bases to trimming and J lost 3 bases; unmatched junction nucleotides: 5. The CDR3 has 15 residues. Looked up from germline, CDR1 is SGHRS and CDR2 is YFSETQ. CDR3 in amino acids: CASSLALAREETQYF. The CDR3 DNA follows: TGCGCCAGCAGCTTGGCACTAGCGAGAGAAGAGACCCAGTACTTC.

CDR3 DNA: TGTGCCAGCAGACCATGGGCGGCTAATTCACCCCTCCACTTT. Protein sequence: CASRPWAANSPLHF. The chain joins TRBV27 to TRBJ1-6; D is uncertain. From germline, CDR1 is MNHEY and CDR2 SMNVEV (reference sequence). This CDR3 comprises 14 residues. Trimming removed 6 bases from V and 6 bases from J, with 12 bases in between.

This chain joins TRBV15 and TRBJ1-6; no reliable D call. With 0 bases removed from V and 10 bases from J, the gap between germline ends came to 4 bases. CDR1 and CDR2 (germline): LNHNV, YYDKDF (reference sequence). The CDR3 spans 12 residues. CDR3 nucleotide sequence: TGTGCCACCAGCAGAGATGAGTCACCCCTCCACTTT. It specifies CATSRDESPLHF.

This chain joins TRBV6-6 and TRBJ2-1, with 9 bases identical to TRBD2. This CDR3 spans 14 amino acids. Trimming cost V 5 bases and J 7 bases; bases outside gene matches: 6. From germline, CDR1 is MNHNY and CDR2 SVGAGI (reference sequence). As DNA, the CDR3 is TGTGCCAGCAGTAAGTCTAGCGGGAAAAATGAGCAGTTCTTC. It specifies CASSKSSGKNEQFF.

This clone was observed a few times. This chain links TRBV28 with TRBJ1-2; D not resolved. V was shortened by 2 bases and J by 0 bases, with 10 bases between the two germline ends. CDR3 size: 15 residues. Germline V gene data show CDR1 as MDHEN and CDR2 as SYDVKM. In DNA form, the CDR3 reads TGTGCCAGCAGTTTAAGCCACCCAGCTAACTATGGCTACACCTTC. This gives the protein CASSLSHPANYGYTF.

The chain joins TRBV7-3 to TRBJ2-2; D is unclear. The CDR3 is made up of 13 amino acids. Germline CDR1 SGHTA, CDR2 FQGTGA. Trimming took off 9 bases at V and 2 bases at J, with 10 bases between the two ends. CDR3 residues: CASSPTNTGELFF. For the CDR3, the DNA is TGTGCCAGTTCACCAACCAACACCGGGGAGCTGTTTTTT.

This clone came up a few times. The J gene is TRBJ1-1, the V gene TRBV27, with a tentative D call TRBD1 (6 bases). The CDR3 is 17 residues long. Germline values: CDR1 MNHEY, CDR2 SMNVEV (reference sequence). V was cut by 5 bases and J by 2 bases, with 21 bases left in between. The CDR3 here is CASSPGWGQFSNTEAFF. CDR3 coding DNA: TGTGCCAGCAGTCCTGGTTGGGGACAATTCTCCAACACTGAAGCTTTCTTT.

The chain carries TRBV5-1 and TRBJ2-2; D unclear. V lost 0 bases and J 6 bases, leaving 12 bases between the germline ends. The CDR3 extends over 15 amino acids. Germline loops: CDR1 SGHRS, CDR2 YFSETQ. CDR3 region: CASSLATTGSGELFF. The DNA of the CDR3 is TGCGCCAGCAGCTTGGCAACGACTGGGTCCGGGGAGCTGTTTTTT.

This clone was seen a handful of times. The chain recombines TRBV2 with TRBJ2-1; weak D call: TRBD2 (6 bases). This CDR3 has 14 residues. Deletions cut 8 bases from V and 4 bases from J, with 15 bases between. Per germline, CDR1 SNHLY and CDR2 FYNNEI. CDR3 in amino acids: CASGGTVAYNEQFF. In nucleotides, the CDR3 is TGTGCCAGCGGCGGGACGGTCGCTTACAATGAGCAGTTCTTC. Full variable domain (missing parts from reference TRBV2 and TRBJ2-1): EPEVTQTPSHQVTQMGQEVILRCVPISNHLYFYWYRQILGQKVEFLVSFYNNEISEKSEIFDDQFSVERPDGSNFTLKIRSTKLEDSAMYFCASGGTVAYNEQFFGPGTRLTVL.

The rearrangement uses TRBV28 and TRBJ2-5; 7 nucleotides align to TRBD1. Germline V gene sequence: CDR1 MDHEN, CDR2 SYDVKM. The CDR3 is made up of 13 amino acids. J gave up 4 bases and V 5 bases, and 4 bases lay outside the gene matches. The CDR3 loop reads CASSPRQGETQYF. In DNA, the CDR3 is TGTGCCAGCAGTCCCCGACAGGGAGAGACCCAGTACTTC.

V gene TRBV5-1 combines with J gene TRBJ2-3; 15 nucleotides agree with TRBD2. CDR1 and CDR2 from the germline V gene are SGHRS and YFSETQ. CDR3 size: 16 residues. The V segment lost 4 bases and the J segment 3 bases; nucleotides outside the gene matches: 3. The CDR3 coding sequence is TGCGCCAGCAGCCTCGGGACTAGCGGGGGGACAGATACGCAGTATTTT. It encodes CASSLGTSGGTDTQYF.

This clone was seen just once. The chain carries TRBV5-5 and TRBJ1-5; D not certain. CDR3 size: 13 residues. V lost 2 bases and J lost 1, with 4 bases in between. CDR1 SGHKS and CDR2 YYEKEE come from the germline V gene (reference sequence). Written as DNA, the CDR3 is TGTGCCAGCAGCTTATCCAGCAATCAGCCCCAGCATTTT. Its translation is CASSLSSNQPQHF.

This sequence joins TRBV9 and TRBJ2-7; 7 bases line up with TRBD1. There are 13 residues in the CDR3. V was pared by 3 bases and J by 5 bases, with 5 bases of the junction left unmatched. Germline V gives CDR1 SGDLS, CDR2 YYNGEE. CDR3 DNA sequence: TGTGCCAGCAGCGCCAGGGGGACCAACGAGCAGTACTTC. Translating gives CASSARGTNEQYF.

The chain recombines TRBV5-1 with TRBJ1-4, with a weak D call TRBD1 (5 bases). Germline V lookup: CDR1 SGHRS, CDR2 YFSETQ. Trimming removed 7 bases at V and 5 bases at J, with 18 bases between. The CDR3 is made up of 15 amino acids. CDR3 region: CASSREGNANEKLFF. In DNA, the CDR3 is TGCGCCAGCTCCCGGGAGGGGAACGCAAATGAAAAACTGTTTTTT.

The CDR3 loop is CASSSGPGGNQPQHF. The CDR3 DNA sequence: TGTGCCAGCAGTTCCGGGCCGGGTGGGAATCAGCCCCAGCATTTT. The chain uses TRBV6-5 and TRBJ1-5, with D hard to call. Looked up from germline, CDR1 is MNHEY and CDR2 is SVGAGI. This CDR3 region has 15 residues. The ends were cut back, 4 bases at V and 4 bases at J, with 14 bases in the middle.

The CDR3 sequence: CASSASGPTNEKLFF. The CDR3 region has the DNA TGTGCCAGCAGCGCCTCAGGGCCGACTAATGAAAAACTGTTTTTT. V is TRBV2 and J is TRBJ1-4; possibly TRBD1 for D (5 bases). This CDR3 contains 15 residues. The germline V and J ends were trimmed by 6 bases and 2 bases, with 13 bases remaining between them. From germline, CDR1 is SNHLY and CDR2 FYNNEI.

In DNA form, the CDR3 reads TGTGCCAGCAGCTTGGCAGGGGGGGTGAGAGAGACCCAGTACTTC. Translation gives CASSLAGGVRETQYF. The V call is TRBV5-4, the J call TRBJ2-5, with D perhaps assigned TRBD1 or TRBD2 (7 bases each). The CDR3 spans 15 residues. Germline CDR1 is SGHNT and CDR2 is YYREEE (reference sequence). V gave up 0 bases and J gave up 4 bases, with 13 bases separating them.

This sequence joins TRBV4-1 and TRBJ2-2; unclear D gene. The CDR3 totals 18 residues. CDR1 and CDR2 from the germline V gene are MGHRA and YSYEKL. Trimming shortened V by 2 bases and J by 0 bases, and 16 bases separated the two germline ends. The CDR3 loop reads CASSQLGLSEPNTGELFF. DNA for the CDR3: TGCGCCAGCAGCCAACTTGGCCTTTCGGAACCGAACACCGGGGAGCTGTTTTTT.

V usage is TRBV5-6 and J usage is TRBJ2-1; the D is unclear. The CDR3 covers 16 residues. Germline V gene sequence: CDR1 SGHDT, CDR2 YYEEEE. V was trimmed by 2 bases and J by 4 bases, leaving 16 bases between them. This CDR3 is CASSFLLPSGYNEQFF. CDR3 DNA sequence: TGTGCCAGCAGCTTCTTACTCCCTTCGGGTTACAATGAGCAGTTCTTC.

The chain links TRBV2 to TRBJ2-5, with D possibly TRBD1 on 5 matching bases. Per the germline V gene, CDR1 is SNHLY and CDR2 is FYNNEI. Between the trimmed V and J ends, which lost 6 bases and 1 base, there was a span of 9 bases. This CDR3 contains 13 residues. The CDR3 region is CASRTGFQETQYF. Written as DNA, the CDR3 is TGTGCCAGCAGAACAGGCTTCCAAGAGACCCAGTACTTC.

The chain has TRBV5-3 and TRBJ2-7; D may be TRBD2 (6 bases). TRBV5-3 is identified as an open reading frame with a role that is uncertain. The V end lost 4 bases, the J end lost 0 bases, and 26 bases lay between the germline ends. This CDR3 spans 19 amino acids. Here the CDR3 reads CARSPFRDSRNRSSYEQYF. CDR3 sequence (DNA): TGTGCCAGAAGCCCATTCAGGGACTCGAGGAACCGGAGCTCCTACGAGCAGTACTTC.

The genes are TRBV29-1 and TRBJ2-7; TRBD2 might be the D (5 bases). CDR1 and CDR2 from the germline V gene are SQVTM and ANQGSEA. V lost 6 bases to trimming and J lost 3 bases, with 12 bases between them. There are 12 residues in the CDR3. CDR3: CSVRGGGYEQYF. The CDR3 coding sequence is TGCAGCGTCCGAGGAGGTGGCTACGAGCAGTACTTC.

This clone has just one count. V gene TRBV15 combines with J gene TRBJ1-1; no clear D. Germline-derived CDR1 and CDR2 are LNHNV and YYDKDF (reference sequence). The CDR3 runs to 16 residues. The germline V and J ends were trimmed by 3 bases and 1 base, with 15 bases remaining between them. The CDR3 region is CATSSPLRGPNTEAFF. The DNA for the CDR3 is TGTGCCACCAGCAGCCCCCTTCGAGGACCGAACACTGAAGCTTTCTTT.

CDR3 in DNA: TGTGCCAGCAGTCCAACCCAGGGGGCCGGGGAGCTGTTTTTT. Its protein product is CASSPTQGAGELFF. The chain carries TRBV6-4 and TRBJ2-2; 7 bases fit TRBD1. Germline CDR1 is MRHNA and CDR2 is SNTAGT. Losses at the gene ends were 5 bases for V and 6 bases for J; bases not matched to a gene: 6. This CDR3 contains 14 residues.

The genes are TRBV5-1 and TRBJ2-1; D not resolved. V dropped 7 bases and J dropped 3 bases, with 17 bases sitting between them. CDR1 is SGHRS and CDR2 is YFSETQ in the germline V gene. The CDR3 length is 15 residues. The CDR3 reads CASSIAPSSYNEQFF. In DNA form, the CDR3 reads TGCGCCAGCTCGATTGCCCCATCCAGCTACAATGAGCAGTTCTTC. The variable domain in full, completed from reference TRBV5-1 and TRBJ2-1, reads KAGVTQTPRYLIKTRGQQVTLSCSPISGHRSVSWYQQTPGQGLQFLFEYFSETQRNKGNFPGRFSGRQFSNSRSEMNVSTLELGDSALYLCASSIAPSSYNEQFFGPGTRLTVL.

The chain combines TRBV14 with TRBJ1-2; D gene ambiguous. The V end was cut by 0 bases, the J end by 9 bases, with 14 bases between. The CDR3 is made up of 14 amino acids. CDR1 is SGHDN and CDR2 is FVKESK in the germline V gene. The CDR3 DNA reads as TGTGCCAGCAGCCAAGATGTGGCGGAGGGTCGCTACACCTTC. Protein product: CASSQDVAEGRYTF.